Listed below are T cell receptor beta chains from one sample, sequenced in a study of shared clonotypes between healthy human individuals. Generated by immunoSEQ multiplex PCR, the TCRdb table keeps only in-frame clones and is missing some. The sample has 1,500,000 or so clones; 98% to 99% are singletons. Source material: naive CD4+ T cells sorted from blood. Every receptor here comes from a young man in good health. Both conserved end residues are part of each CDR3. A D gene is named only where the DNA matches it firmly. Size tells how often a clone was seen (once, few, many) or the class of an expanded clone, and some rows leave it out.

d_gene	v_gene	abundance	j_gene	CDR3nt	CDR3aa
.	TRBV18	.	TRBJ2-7	TGTGCCAGCTCCCCCTTTGCCACTCCAGGGGACGAGCAGTACTTC	CASSPFATPGDEQYF
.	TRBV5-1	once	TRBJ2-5	TGCGCCAGCGCCAATGGGGGGTACCAAGAGACCCAGTACTTC	CASANGGYQETQYF
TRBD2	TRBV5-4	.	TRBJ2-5	TGTGCCAGCAGCCAGGGACTAGCGGGAATAGGAGAGACCCAGTACTTC	CASSQGLAGIGETQYF
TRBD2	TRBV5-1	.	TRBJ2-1	TGCGCCAGCAGCTTGGAAGCAGCGGGAATAACCTACAATGAGCAGTTCTTC	CASSLEAAGITYNEQFF
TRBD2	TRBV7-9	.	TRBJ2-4	TGTGCCAGCAGCTTAGAGGGAGGGCACATTCAGTACTTC	CASSLEGGHIQYF
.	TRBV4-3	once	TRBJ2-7	TGCGCCAGCAGCCAAGATTCACAGGCCTTAGGGTACGAGCAGTACTTC	CASSQDSQALGYEQYF
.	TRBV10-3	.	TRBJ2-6	TGTGCCATCAGTGGAGGGGCCTCTGGGGCCAACGTCCTGACTTTC	CAISGGASGANVLTF
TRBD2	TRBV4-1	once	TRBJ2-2	TGCGCCAGCAGCCATGGACTAGCGGGAGTTACCGGGGAGCTGTTTTTT	CASSHGLAGVTGELFF
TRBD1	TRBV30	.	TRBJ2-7	TGTGCCTGGACGGGACAGTACGAGCAGTACTTC	CAWTGQYEQYF
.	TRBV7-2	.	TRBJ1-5	TGTGCCAGCAGCTTAGCAGGGATTCAGCCCCAGCATTTT	CASSLAGIQPQHF
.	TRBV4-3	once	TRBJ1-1	TGCGCCAGCAGCCAAGATTGGGGTAACACTGAAGCTTTCTTT	CASSQDWGNTEAFF
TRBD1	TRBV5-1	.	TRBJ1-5	TGCGCCAGCAGCTTGGCCCCACAGGGGGGTAGCAATCAGCCCCAGCATTTT	CASSLAPQGGSNQPQHF
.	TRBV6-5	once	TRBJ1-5	TGTGCCAGCAGCCCCCTAGGGGGTAATCAGCCCCAGCATTTT	CASSPLGGNQPQHF
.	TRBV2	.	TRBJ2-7	TGTGCCAGCAGCGACCTGGGAGGGCGGGGGCACGAGCAGTACTTC	CASSDLGGRGHEQYF
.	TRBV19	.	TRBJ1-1	TGTGCCAGTAACCGCTGGAACACTGAAGCTTTCTTT	CASNRWNTEAFF
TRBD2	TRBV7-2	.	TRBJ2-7	TGTGCCAGCAGCAACGGACTAGCGGGAGTCTACGAGCAGTACTTC	CASSNGLAGVYEQYF
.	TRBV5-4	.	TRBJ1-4	TGTGCCAGCAGCCTCGGACCGGCAACTAATGAAAAACTGTTTTTT	CASSLGPATNEKLFF
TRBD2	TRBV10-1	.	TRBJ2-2	TGCGCCAGCAGCCCTATAGCGGGAGGGCCGAACACCGGGGAGCTGTTTTTT	CASSPIAGGPNTGELFF
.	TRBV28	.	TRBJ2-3	TGTGCCAGCACCACTTCCACAGATACGCAGTATTTT	CASTTSTDTQYF
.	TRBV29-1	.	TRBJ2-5	TGCAGCGCCAAAGGGCTTGATCCCCGGGAGACCCAGTACTTC	CSAKGLDPRETQYF
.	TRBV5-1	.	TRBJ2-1	TGCGCCAGCAGCTTGGGAAACGGGGGCCATGAGCAGTTCTTC	CASSLGNGGHEQFF
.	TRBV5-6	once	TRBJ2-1	TGTGCCAGCAGCTTATATGGCTCAACCTCCTACAATGAGCAGTTCTTC	CASSLYGSTSYNEQFF
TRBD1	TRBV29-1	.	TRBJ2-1	TGCAGCGCCCGGACAGGCGAAAGCTCCTACAATGAGCAGTTCTTC	CSARTGESSYNEQFF
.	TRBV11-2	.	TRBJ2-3	TGTGCCAGCAGCTCTCGAGGGGGGATCACGAGAACAGATACGCAGTATTTT	CASSSRGGITRTDTQYF
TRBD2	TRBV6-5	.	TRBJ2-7	TGTGCCAGCAGTTACGCGACTAGCGGATTGCCCTACGAGCAGTACTTC	CASSYATSGLPYEQYF
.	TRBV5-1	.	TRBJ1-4	TGCGCCAGCAGCTTTAGGGACTCGAATGAAAAACTGTTTTTT	CASSFRDSNEKLFF
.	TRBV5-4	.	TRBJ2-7	TGTGCCAGCAGCTTGGCCGGGGGTGCCAGCTCCTACGAGCAGTACTTC	CASSLAGGASSYEQYF
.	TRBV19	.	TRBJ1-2	TGTGCCAGTAGTATAGATCCAGCGGTCTATGGCTACACCTTC	CASSIDPAVYGYTF